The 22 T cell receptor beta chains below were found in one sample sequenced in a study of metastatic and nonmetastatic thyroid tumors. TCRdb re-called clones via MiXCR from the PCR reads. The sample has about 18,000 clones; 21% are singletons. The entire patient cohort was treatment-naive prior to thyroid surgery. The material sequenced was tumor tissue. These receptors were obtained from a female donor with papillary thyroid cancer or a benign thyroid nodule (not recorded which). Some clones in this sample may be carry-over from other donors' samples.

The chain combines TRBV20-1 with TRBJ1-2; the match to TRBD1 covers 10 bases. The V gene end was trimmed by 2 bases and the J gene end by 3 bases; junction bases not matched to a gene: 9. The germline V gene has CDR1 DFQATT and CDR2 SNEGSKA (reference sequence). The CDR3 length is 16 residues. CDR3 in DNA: TGCAGTGCTAGAAGCCATGGACAGGGGGATTACTATGGCTACACCTTC. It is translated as CSARSHGQGDYYGYTF.

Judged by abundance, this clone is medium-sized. The CDR3 here is CSAWGEGTNLFTEAFF. CDR3 DNA sequence: TGCAGTGCTTGGGGAGAGGGGACAAATCTTTTCACTGAAGCTTTCTTT. The rearrangement uses TRBV20-1 and TRBJ1-1; tentative D call: TRBD1 (6 bases). V lost 5 bases, J lost 4 bases, and 23 bases lay in between. The CDR3 has 16 amino acids. The germline CDR1 and CDR2 sequences are DFQATT and SNEGSKA (reference sequence).

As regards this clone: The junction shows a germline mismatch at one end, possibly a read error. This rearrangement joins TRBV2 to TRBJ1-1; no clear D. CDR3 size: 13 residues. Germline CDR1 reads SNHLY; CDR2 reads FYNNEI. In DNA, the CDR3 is TGTGCCAGCAGTGAGGGCGGGAACACTGAAGCTTTCTTC. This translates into CASSEGGNTEAFF.

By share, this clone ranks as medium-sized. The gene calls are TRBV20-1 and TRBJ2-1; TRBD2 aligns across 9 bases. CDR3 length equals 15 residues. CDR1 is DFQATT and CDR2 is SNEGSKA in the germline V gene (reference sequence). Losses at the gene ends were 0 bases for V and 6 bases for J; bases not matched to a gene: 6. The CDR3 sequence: CSARDGAGGFNEQFF. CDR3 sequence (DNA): TGCAGTGCTAGAGATGGAGCGGGAGGTTTCAATGAGCAGTTCTTC.

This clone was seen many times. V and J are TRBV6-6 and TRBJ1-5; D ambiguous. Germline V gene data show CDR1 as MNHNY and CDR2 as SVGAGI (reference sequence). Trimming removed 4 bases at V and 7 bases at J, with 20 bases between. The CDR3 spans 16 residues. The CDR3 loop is CASSSQMTGAGQPQHF. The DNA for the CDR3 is TGTGCCAGCAGTTCTCAAATGACGGGAGCCGGGCAGCCCCAGCATTTT.

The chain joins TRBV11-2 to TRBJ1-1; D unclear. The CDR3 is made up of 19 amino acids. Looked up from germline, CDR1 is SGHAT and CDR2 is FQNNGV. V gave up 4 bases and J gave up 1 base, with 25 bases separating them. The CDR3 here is CASSYILRGQAVGNTEAFF. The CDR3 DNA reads TGTGCCAGCAGCTATATCCTCAGAGGGCAGGCGGTAGGGAACACTGAAGCTTTCTTT.

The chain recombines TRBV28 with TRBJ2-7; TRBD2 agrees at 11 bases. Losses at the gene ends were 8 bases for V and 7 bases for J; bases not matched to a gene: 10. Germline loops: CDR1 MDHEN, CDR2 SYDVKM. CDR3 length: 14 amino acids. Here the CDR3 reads CASSTSGAFREQYF. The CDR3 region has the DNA TGTGCCAGCTCGACTAGCGGGGCGTTTAGGGAGCAGTACTTC.

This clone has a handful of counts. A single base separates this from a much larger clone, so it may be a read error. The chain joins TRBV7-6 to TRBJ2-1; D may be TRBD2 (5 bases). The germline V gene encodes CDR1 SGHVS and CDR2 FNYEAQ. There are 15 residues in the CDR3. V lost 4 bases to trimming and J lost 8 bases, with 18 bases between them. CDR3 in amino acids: CASSSPRAVWDEQFF. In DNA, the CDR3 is TGTGCCAGCAGCTCCCCGCGGGCGGTGTGGGATGAGCAGTTCTTC.

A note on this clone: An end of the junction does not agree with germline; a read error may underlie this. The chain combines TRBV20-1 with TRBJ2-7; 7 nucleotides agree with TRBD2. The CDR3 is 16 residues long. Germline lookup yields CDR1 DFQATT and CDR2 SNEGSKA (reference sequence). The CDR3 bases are TGCAGTGCTCCCTCAACGCGCCTAGCGGTATGGTACGAGCAGCACTTC. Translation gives CSAPSTRLAVWYEQHF.

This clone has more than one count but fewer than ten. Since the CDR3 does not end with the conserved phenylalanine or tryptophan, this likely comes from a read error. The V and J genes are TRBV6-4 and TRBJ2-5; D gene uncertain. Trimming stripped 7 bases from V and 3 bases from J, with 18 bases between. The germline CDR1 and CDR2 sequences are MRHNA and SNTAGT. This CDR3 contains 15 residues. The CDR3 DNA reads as TGTGCCAGCATAGGCCCGCGGCGGTGGGAAGAGACCCAGTACCTC. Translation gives CASIGPRRWEETQYL.

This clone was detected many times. The CDR3 loop reads CASMGPIQETQYF. Written as DNA, the CDR3 is TGTGCCAGCATGGGGCCGATACAAGAGACCCAGTACTTC. This chain joins TRBV6-2 or TRBV6-3 and TRBJ2-5; possible D gene TRBD1, 5 bases. Germline values: CDR1 MNHEY, CDR2 SVGEGT. The V gene lost 7 bases and the J gene lost 2 bases, with 11 bases spanning the gap. This CDR3 comprises 13 residues.

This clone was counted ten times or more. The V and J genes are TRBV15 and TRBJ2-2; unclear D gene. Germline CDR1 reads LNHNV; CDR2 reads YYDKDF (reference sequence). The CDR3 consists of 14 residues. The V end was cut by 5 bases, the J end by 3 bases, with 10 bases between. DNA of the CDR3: TGTGCCACCAGCTCTACCAGACACACCGGGGAGCTGTTTTTT. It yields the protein CATSSTRHTGELFF.

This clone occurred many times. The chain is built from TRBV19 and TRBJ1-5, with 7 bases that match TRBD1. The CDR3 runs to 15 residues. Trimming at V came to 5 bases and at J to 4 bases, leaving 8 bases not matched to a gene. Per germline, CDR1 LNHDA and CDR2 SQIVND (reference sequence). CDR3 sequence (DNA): TGTGCCAGTAGTCCGCAGGGGGGTAGTAATCAGCCCCAGCATTTT. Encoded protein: CASSPQGGSNQPQHF.

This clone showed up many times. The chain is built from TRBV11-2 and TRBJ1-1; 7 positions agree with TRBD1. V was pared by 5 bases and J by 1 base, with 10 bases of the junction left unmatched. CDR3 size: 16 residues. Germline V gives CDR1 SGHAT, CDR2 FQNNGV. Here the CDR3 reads CASSPRGRGGNTEAFF. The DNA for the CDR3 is TGTGCCAGCAGCCCAAGGGGCAGGGGGGGGAACACTGAAGCTTTCTTT.

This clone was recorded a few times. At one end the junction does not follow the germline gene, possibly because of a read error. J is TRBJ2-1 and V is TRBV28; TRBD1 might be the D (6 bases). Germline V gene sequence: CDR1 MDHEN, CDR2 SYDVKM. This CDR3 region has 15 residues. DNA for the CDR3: TGTGCCAGCAGTCCCTCGGGACATACCTACAATGGGCAGTTCTTC. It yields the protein CASSPSGHTYNGQFF.

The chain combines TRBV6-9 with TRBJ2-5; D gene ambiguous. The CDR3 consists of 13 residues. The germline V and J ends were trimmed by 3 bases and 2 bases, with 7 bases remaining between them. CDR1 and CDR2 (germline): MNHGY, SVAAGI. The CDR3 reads CASSYGRQETQYF. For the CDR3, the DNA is TGTGCCAGCAGTTACGGACGGCAAGAGACCCAGTACTTC.

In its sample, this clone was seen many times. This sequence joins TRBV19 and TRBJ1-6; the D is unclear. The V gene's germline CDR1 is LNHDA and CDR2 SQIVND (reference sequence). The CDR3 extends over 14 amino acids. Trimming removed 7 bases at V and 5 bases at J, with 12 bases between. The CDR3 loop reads CASTRTLDNSPLHF. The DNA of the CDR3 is TGTGCCAGTACCAGGACGTTGGATAATTCACCCCTCCACTTT.

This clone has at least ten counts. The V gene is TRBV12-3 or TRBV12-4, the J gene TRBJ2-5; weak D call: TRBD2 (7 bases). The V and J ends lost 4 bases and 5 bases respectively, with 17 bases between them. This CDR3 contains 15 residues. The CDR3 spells CASSYLLGGDETQYF. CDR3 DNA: TGTGCCAGCAGTTACCTACTAGGGGGGGATGAGACCCAGTACTTC.

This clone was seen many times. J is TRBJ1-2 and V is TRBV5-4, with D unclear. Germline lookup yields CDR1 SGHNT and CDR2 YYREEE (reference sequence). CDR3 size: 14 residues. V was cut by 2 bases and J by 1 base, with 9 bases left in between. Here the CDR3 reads CASSFGGLNYGYTF. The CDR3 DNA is TGTGCCAGCAGCTTTGGAGGGCTTAACTATGGCTACACCTTC. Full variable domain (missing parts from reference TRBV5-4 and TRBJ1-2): ETGVTQSPTHLIKTRGQQVTLRCSSQSGHNTVSWYQQALGQGPQFIFQYYREEENGRGNFPPRFSGLQFPNYSSELNVNALELDDSALYLCASSFGGLNYGYTFGSGTRLTVV.

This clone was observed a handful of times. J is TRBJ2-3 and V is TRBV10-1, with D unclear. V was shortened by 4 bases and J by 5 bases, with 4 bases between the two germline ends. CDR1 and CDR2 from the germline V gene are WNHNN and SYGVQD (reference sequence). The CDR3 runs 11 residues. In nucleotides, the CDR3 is TGCGCCAGCAGTGGGGGAGATACGCAGTATTTT. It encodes CASSGGDTQYF.

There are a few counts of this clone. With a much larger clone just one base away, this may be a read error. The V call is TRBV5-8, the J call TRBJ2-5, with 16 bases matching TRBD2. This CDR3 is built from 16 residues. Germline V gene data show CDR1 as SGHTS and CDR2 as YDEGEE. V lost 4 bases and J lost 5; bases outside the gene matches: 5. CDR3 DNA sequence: TGTGCCAGCAGCACGGGACTAGCGGGAGGGGAGGAGACCCAGTACTTC. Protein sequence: CASSTGLAGGEETQYF.

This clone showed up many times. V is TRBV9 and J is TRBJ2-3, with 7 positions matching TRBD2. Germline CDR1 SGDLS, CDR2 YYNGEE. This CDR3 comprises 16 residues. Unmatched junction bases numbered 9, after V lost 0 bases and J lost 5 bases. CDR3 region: CASSVASGGMVDTQYF. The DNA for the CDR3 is TGTGCCAGCAGCGTAGCTAGCGGCGGGATGGTAGATACGCAGTATTTT.